One sample yielded the 21 T cell receptor beta chains listed below, sequenced in a study of shared clonotypes between healthy human individuals. This table comes from immunoSEQ multiplex PCR, and its TCRdb copy is limited to in-frame clones, with some not included. The sample carries about 2.5 million clones, just under 95% recorded once. Sequenced sample: naive CD4+ T cells from PBMCs. Subset in this sample: CD45RA+ positively selected. These receptors all stem from a man aged 18 to 29 in good health. Some clones in this sample may be carry-over from other donors' samples.

As concerns this clone: The identical CDR3 is also encoded by other nucleotide sequences in the sample. The chain uses TRBV27 and TRBJ1-1; D is unclear. The V gene lost 2 bases and the J gene lost 3 bases, with 7 bases spanning the gap. This CDR3 is built from 13 residues. Germline assignment: CDR1 MNHEY and CDR2 SMNVEV (reference sequence). This CDR3 reads CASSLRWDTEAFF. CDR3 DNA sequence: TGTGCCAGCAGTTTAAGGTGGGACACTGAAGCTTTCTTT.

The J gene is TRBJ2-7, the V gene TRBV9; D uncertain. Per the germline V gene, CDR1 is SGDLS and CDR2 is YYNGEE. This CDR3 is 15 amino acids long. V was trimmed by 0 bases and J by 3 bases, leaving 13 bases between them. This CDR3 is CASSVGQQKGYEQYF. CDR3 sequence (DNA): TGTGCCAGCAGCGTAGGGCAGCAGAAAGGCTACGAGCAGTACTTC.

The chain couples TRBV18 to TRBJ2-1, with 14 bases identical to TRBD2. Trimming took 3 bases from V and 15 from J; bases not matched to a gene: 7. CDR1 and CDR2 (germline): KGHSH, LQKENI. The CDR3 is made up of 14 amino acids. CDR3 sequence (DNA): TGTGCCAGCTCACCTGGACTAGCGGGAGGCGCTCCGTTCTTC. Amino acids: CASSPGLAGGAPFF.

This chain connects TRBV28 to TRBJ1-3, with D maybe TRBD1 (5 bases). Germline assignment: CDR1 MDHEN and CDR2 SYDVKM. The V end was cut by 4 bases, the J end by 4 bases, with 14 bases between. CDR3 size: 15 residues. The chain's CDR3 is CASSWTTGVGNTIYF. CDR3 in DNA: TGTGCCAGCAGTTGGACGACGGGGGTAGGAAACACCATATATTTT.

Notes on this clone: Other nucleotide sequences from this sample produce the same CDR3. The rearrangement links TRBV28 to TRBJ1-2; 7 bases fit TRBD1. The V and J ends lost 3 bases and 8 bases, in that order; junction bases with no gene match: 3. The CDR3 extends over 12 amino acids. The germline CDR1 and CDR2 sequences are MDHEN and SYDVKM. The CDR3, as DNA: TGTGCCAGCAGTTTGACAGGGAACGGCTACACCTTC. This codes for CASSLTGNGYTF.

With regard to this clone: Other nucleotide sequences in the sample specify the same CDR3. V is TRBV7-2 and J is TRBJ1-1, with 10 positions matching TRBD1. The V and J ends lost 5 bases and 4 bases, in that order; junction bases with no gene match: 4. Germline CDR1 and CDR2: SGHTA and FQGNSA. The CDR3 is 14 residues long. Written as DNA, the CDR3 is TGTGCCAGCAGCCCGCGGACAGGGGGCACTGAAGCTTTCTTT. Translation: CASSPRTGGTEAFF.

The V call is TRBV7-2, the J call TRBJ2-1; 12 bases map to TRBD2. Looked up from germline, CDR1 is SGHTA and CDR2 is FQGNSA. After removal of 2 bases from V and 6 bases from J, the junction contained 14 bases not matched to a gene. This CDR3 contains 19 residues. CDR3 nucleotide sequence: TGTGCCAGCAGCTTAAAAGCGACTAGCGGGAGTAGCAGCGGCAATGAGCAGTTCTTC. It codes for CASSLKATSGSSSGNEQFF.

V usage is TRBV18 and J usage is TRBJ2-3; perhaps TRBD1 as D (6 bases). Trimming stripped 6 bases from V and 2 bases from J, with 15 bases between. Germline V gene data show CDR1 as KGHSH and CDR2 as LQKENI. The CDR3 covers 15 residues. The chain's CDR3 is CASSLQGSNTDTQYF. As DNA, the CDR3 is TGTGCCAGCTCTCTCCAGGGGTCTAACACAGATACGCAGTATTTT. Together with reference TRBV18 and TRBJ2-3, the CDR3 gives the full variable domain: NAGVMQNPRHLVRRRGQEARLRCSPMKGHSHVYWYRQLPEEGLKFMVYLQKENIIDESGMPKERFSAEFPKEGPSILRIQQVVRGDSAAYFCASSLQGSNTDTQYFGPGTRLTVL.

The chain is built from TRBV30 and TRBJ1-4; D gene uncertain. V lost 2 bases to trimming and J lost 10 bases, with 20 bases between them. The CDR3 is made up of 15 amino acids. Germline lookup yields CDR1 GTSNPN and CDR2 SVGIG (reference sequence). The CDR3 reads CAWSPTTSMTGKLFF. The CDR3, as DNA: TGTGCCTGGAGTCCGACGACCTCAATGACGGGAAAACTGTTTTTT.

This sequence joins TRBV5-4 and TRBJ1-2; 9 nucleotides align to TRBD1. V trimming: 1 base; J trimming: 5 bases; junction bases outside the gene matches: 9. The CDR3 loop spans 16 amino acids. In germline, CDR1 is SGHNT, CDR2 YYREEE (reference sequence). Written as DNA, the CDR3 is TGTGCCAGCAGCTTGTTTACCGGGACAGGGAGTTATGGCTACACCTTC. Its protein product is CASSLFTGTGSYGYTF.

J is TRBJ2-5 and V is TRBV6-6, with D tentatively TRBD1 or TRBD2 (5 bases each). In germline, CDR1 is MNHNY, CDR2 SVGAGI (reference sequence). CDR3 length: 11 residues. V shed 6 bases and J shed 3 bases, with 5 bases lying between them. CDR3 DNA: TGTGCCAGCAGGGGGGAAGAGACCCAGTACTTC. Translation: CASRGEETQYF.

The CDR3 DNA is TGTGCCGGTTCGACAGCCGGGAACACTGAAGCTTTCTTT. This codes for CAGSTAGNTEAFF. The gene calls are TRBV7-9 and TRBJ1-1; a weak D match, TRBD1 (5 bases). V gave up 11 bases and J gave up 1 base, with 14 bases separating them. The germline V gene encodes CDR1 SEHNR and CDR2 FQNEAQ (reference sequence). The length of the CDR3 is 13 residues.

The rearrangement links TRBV14 to TRBJ2-2; D remains ambiguous. The CDR3 length is 16 residues. V dropped 1 base and J dropped 0 bases, with 9 bases sitting between them. The germline gives CDR1 SGHDN, CDR2 FVKESK. The CDR3 here is CASSQVRPTNTGELFF. The CDR3 DNA is TGTGCCAGCAGCCAAGTTCGGCCTACGAACACCGGGGAGCTGTTTTTT.

The chain is built from TRBV28 and TRBJ2-5, with a weak D call TRBD2 (6 bases). The CDR3 length is 15 residues. Germline lookup yields CDR1 MDHEN and CDR2 SYDVKM. The V and J ends lost 11 bases and 5 bases respectively, with 24 bases between them. CDR3: CARIPRAGLRETQYF. CDR3 in DNA: TGTGCCCGAATCCCGCGGGCGGGGTTGAGGGAGACCCAGTACTTC.

The count of this clone is one. V usage is TRBV7-2 and J usage is TRBJ2-7; tentative D call: TRBD2 (6 bases). CDR1 SGHTA and CDR2 FQGNSA come from the germline V gene. The CDR3 extends over 15 amino acids. V dropped 5 bases and J dropped 9 bases, with 23 bases sitting between them. The CDR3: CASSTDPGGVFGQYF. The DNA of the CDR3 is TGTGCCAGCAGCACCGACCCGGGCGGGGTTTTCGGGCAGTACTTC.

The V and J genes are TRBV19 and TRBJ2-1; D may match TRBD1 or TRBD2 (5 bases each). The CDR3 loop spans 16 amino acids. Germline V CDR1 and CDR2: LNHDA, SQIVND (reference sequence). With 5 bases removed from V and 7 bases from J, the gap between germline ends came to 21 bases. The chain's CDR3 is CASSPSRTHPGNEQFF. The CDR3 nucleotides read TGTGCCAGTAGTCCCAGCCGGACACACCCGGGAAATGAGCAGTTCTTC.

The CDR3 coding sequence is TGTGCCAGCAGTCCGGGACCGGCAGGCTACACCTTC. Amino acids: CASSPGPAGYTF. This chain uses TRBV2 with TRBJ1-2, with D possibly matching TRBD1 (5 bases). Germline V CDR1 and CDR2: SNHLY, FYNNEI. The CDR3 is 12 residues long. V was shortened by 5 bases and J by 8 bases, with 12 bases between the two germline ends.

The J gene is TRBJ1-1, the V gene TRBV9; D not certain. This CDR3 has 16 amino acids. V lost 0 bases and J 2 bases, leaving 14 bases between the germline ends. Looked up from germline, CDR1 is SGDLS and CDR2 is YYNGEE. In nucleotides, the CDR3 is TGTGCCAGCAGCGTAGTTAGCTTGGGCAGCAACACTGAAGCTTTCTTT. Translated, it gives CASSVVSLGSNTEAFF.

The chain recombines TRBV30 with TRBJ2-2; D is perhaps TRBD2 (5 bases). This CDR3 spans 14 amino acids. From germline, CDR1 is GTSNPN and CDR2 SVGIG (reference sequence). The V end lost 5 bases, the J end lost 2 bases, and 12 bases lay between the germline ends. In DNA form, the CDR3 reads TGTGCCTGGGACCCCGGGGTTAACACCGGGGAGCTGTTTTTT. Protein: CAWDPGVNTGELFF.

The gene calls are TRBV28 and TRBJ1-3, with TRBD1 matching 8 bases. CDR1 and CDR2 (germline): MDHEN, SYDVKM. Trimming took 8 bases from V and 6 from J; bases not matched to a gene: 6. The CDR3 covers 13 residues. As DNA, the CDR3 is TGTGCCAGCCAGGGGGCTGGTGTAAACACCATATATTTT. This gives the protein CASQGAGVNTIYF. The full variable domain, completed using reference TRBV28 and TRBJ1-3, is DVKVTQSSRYLVKRTGEKVFLECVQDMDHENMFWYRQDPGLGLRLIYFSYDVKMKEKGDIPEGYSVSREKKERFSLILESASTNQTSMYLCASQGAGVNTIYFGEGSWLTVV.

The CDR3 DNA follows: TGTGCCATCTCCCGGGATACAGGGGTCGAAGAGACCCAGTACTTC. Amino acid sequence: CAISRDTGVEETQYF. This rearrangement joins TRBV10-3 to TRBJ2-5, with 7 bases lining up with TRBD1. Germline CDR1 ENHRY, CDR2 SYGVKD. With 8 bases clipped from V and 3 bases from J, the junction kept 12 bases outside the gene matches. There are 15 residues in the CDR3.